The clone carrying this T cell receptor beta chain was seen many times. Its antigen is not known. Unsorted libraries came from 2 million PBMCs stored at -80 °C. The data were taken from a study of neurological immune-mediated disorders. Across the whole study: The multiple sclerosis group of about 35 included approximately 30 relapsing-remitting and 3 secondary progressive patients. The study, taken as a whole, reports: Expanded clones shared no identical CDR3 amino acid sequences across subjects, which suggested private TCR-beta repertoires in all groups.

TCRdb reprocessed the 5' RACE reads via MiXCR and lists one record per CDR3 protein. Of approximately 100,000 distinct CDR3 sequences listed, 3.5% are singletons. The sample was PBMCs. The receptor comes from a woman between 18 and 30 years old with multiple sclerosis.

CDR3 nucleotide sequence: TGTGCCAGCAGCCACCTTGGACTAGCGGGAGGCATATTTGGCACAGATACGCAGTATTTT. Its translation is CASSHLGLAGGIFGTDTQYF. The chain uses TRBV7-2 and TRBJ2-3; TRBD2 aligns across 14 bases. Per the germline V gene, CDR1 is SGHTA and CDR2 is FQGNSA. The CDR3 has 20 amino acids. Germline trimming cut 5 bases from V and 1 base from J; bases unmatched to any gene: 14.